This entry lists 20 T cell receptor beta chains sequenced from one sample in a study of shared clonotypes between healthy human individuals. Assay used: immunoSEQ multiplex PCR; TCRdb lists only in-frame clones, some missing. The data show roughly 2,000,000 clones, approximately 94% seen once. CD45RO-negative cells were positively selected for CCR7, leaving out terminally differentiated effector memory CD45RA+ cells. The sample was naive CD8+ T cells sorted from blood. These receptors came from a man aged 18 to 29 in good health.

This sequence joins TRBV10-1 and TRBJ2-3; TRBD2 matches at 9 bases. The CDR3 loop spans 15 amino acids. CDR1 is WNHNN, CDR2 SYGVQD, per germline (reference sequence). Trimming took 5 bases from V and 0 from J; bases not matched to a gene: 3. CDR3 residues: CASSPSGASTDTQYF. The CDR3, as DNA: TGCGCCAGCAGTCCTAGCGGGGCTAGCACAGATACGCAGTATTTT.

On this clone: The identical CDR3 is also encoded by other nucleotide sequences in the sample. This chain uses TRBV10-1 with TRBJ1-1, with D unclear. Looked up from germline, CDR1 is WNHNN and CDR2 is SYGVQD (reference sequence). V was clipped by 3 bases and J by 2 bases, with 4 bases between them. The CDR3 consists of 12 residues. In DNA form, the CDR3 reads TGCGCCAGCAGTGAAGGAAACACTGAAGCTTTCTTT. It specifies CASSEGNTEAFF.

The chain is built from TRBV13 and TRBJ1-2; TRBD1 aligns across 9 bases. Looked up from germline, CDR1 is PRHDT and CDR2 is FYEKMQ (reference sequence). V gave up 5 bases and J gave up 5 bases; unmatched junction bases: 9. The CDR3 contains 15 residues. The CDR3 sequence: CASSIRDREIYGYTF. CDR3 nucleotides: TGTGCCAGCAGCATCCGGGACAGGGAGATTTATGGCTACACCTTC.

The chain is built from TRBV7-8 and TRBJ2-7, with 7 bases lining up with TRBD1. V shed 1 base and J 6 bases; nucleotides not matched to a gene: 9. This CDR3 region has 15 residues. The germline gives CDR1 SGHVS, CDR2 FQNEAQ. CDR3 region: CASSLEGAIPGEQYF. CDR3 coding DNA: TGTGCCAGCAGCTTAGAGGGGGCGATACCGGGCGAGCAGTACTTC. Based on the CDR3 plus reference TRBV7-8 and TRBJ2-7, the full variable domain is GAGVSQSPRYKVAKRGQDVALRCDPISGHVSLFWYQQALGQGPEFLTYFQNEAQLDKSGLPSDRFFAERPEGSVSTLKIQRTQQEDSAVYLCASSLEGAIPGEQYFGPGTRLTVT.

The gene calls are TRBV4-3 and TRBJ1-1; D ambiguous. The CDR3 runs to 13 residues. V was pared by 5 bases and J by 1 base, with 8 bases between. Germline CDR1 is LGHNA and CDR2 is YSLEER. The CDR3 DNA reads as TGCGCCAGCAGCACGACGGAGAACACTGAAGCTTTCTTT. Translated: CASSTTENTEAFF.

The V gene is TRBV2, the J gene TRBJ2-1; 8 bases line up with TRBD2. The junction had 7 bases not matched to a gene; V was cut back by 5 bases and J by 4 bases. This CDR3 has 15 residues. Germline loops: CDR1 SNHLY, CDR2 FYNNEI. In DNA form, the CDR3 reads TGTGCCAGCAGTCCCTCGGGAGGGCCTTACAATGAGCAGTTCTTC. Its protein is CASSPSGGPYNEQFF.

This chain uses TRBV4-2 with TRBJ2-7, with D tentatively TRBD1 (6 bases). V lost 0 bases, J lost 1 base, and 16 bases lay in between. This CDR3 spans 17 amino acids. In germline, CDR1 is LGHNA, CDR2 YNFKEQ. CDR3 sequence reads: CASSQEPTGHNSYEQYF. CDR3 bases: TGTGCCAGCAGCCAAGAGCCTACGGGACACAATTCCTACGAGCAGTACTTC.

This rearrangement joins TRBV6-1 to TRBJ2-7; 13 positions match TRBD2. The germline V gene encodes CDR1 MNHNS and CDR2 SASEGT. The V segment lost 1 base and the J segment 3 bases; nucleotides outside the gene matches: 6. The CDR3 loop spans 17 amino acids. CDR3 residues: CASSEDPGLAGNYEQYF. The CDR3 DNA sequence: TGTGCCAGCAGTGAAGATCCGGGACTAGCGGGAAACTACGAGCAGTACTTC.

On this clone itself: The sample contains more than one DNA sequence encoding this CDR3. CDR3 residues: CASSEGTDTQYF. CDR3 nucleotide sequence: TGTGCCAGCAGTGAAGGGACGGATACGCAGTATTTT. This chain joins TRBV2 and TRBJ2-3; D is unresolved. This CDR3 spans 12 amino acids. In germline, CDR1 is SNHLY, CDR2 FYNNEI. Trimming removed 1 base at V and 6 bases at J, with 5 bases between.

Here the CDR3 reads CASSQGTGGVDHEQYF. The CDR3 DNA follows: TGCGCCAGCAGCCAAGGGACAGGGGGTGTGGACCACGAGCAGTACTTC. The chain recombines TRBV4-3 with TRBJ2-7; 10 bases align to TRBD1. CDR3 length equals 16 residues. CDR1 is LGHNA and CDR2 is YSLEER in the germline V gene. V shed 1 base, J shed 5 bases, and the junction held 8 bases outside the gene matches.

The sample holds a few counts of this clone. The chain joins TRBV4-1 to TRBJ1-6; weak D call: TRBD1 (6 bases). The CDR3 runs to 15 residues. The V end was cut by 1 base, the J end by 10 bases, with 14 bases between. Germline CDR1 and CDR2: MGHRA and YSYEKL. The CDR3 loop reads CASSQAGQWNSPLHF. The CDR3 coding sequence is TGCGCCAGCAGCCAAGCCGGACAGTGGAACTCACCCCTCCACTTT.

This clone has just one count. This sequence joins TRBV10-2 and TRBJ2-1, with D maybe TRBD1 (6 bases). The length of the CDR3 is 16 residues. V lost 6 bases and J 0 bases, leaving 15 bases between the germline ends. Germline V gene sequence: CDR1 WSHSY, CDR2 SAAADI. CDR3 in amino acids: CASRGGKESSYNEQFF. As DNA, the CDR3 is TGCGCCAGCAGAGGGGGAAAAGAGAGCTCCTACAATGAGCAGTTCTTC.

The chain is built from TRBV7-9 and TRBJ2-7; perhaps D is TRBD1 or TRBD2 (5 bases each). Trimming cost V 1 base and J 2 bases, with 15 bases left between them. The CDR3 totals 16 residues. Looked up from germline, CDR1 is SEHNR and CDR2 is FQNEAQ (reference sequence). The CDR3 here is CASSLVEEVGAYEQYF. The DNA for the CDR3 is TGTGCCAGCAGCTTAGTTGAGGAGGTGGGGGCCTACGAGCAGTACTTC.

This sequence joins TRBV13 and TRBJ2-1, with 7 bases aligning to TRBD2. The CDR3 has 15 residues. V lost 5 bases and J lost 9; bases outside the gene matches: 13. Per germline, CDR1 PRHDT and CDR2 FYEKMQ (reference sequence). The CDR3 loop reads CASSLRLAPGAEQFF. The CDR3 DNA follows: TGTGCCAGCAGCCTGAGACTAGCCCCGGGCGCTGAGCAGTTCTTC.

This clone appeared a single time. V is TRBV7-9 and J is TRBJ2-7; D uncertain. The CDR3 is 17 amino acids. From germline, CDR1 is SEHNR and CDR2 FQNEAQ (reference sequence). Between the trimmed V and J ends, which lost 1 base and 0 bases, there was a span of 16 bases. The CDR3, as DNA: TGTGCCAGCAGCTTAGTCCCGGCGGCGGAGCCCTCCTACGAGCAGTACTTC. This encodes CASSLVPAAEPSYEQYF.

The rearrangement joins TRBV9 to TRBJ1-4, with TRBD1 as a possible D gene (5 bases). V lost 4 bases and J 4 bases, leaving 14 bases between the germline ends. The CDR3 has 15 amino acids. CDR1 is SGDLS and CDR2 is YYNGEE in the germline V gene. Here the CDR3 DNA reads TGTGCCAGCAGCTCCGGGACGGCGAATAATGAAAAACTGTTTTTT. Translating gives CASSSGTANNEKLFF. The full variable domain, with the rest looked up from reference TRBV9 and TRBJ1-4, is DSGVTQTPKHLITATGQRVTLRCSPRSGDLSVYWYQQSLDQGLQFLIQYYNGEERAKGNILERFSAQQFPDLHSELNLSSLELGDSALYFCASSSGTANNEKLFFGSGTQLSVL.

The gene calls are TRBV9 and TRBJ2-1; the D gene is possibly TRBD2 (5 bases). V was cut by 3 bases and J by 10 bases, with 14 bases left in between. The CDR3 is made up of 13 amino acids. Germline-derived CDR1 and CDR2 are SGDLS and YYNGEE. CDR3 sequence reads: CASSDGLLPEQFF. As DNA, the CDR3 is TGTGCCAGCAGCGACGGACTCCTTCCGGAGCAGTTCTTC.

The chain carries TRBV5-4 and TRBJ1-2, with a weak D call TRBD1 (6 bases). Germline assignment: CDR1 SGHNT and CDR2 YYREEE (reference sequence). V was clipped by 6 bases and J by 7 bases, with 16 bases between them. The CDR3 covers 13 residues. The CDR3 region is CASNSMGGLGYTF. In nucleotides, the CDR3 is TGTGCCAGCAACTCGATGGGGGGGCTTGGCTACACCTTC.

In regard to this clone: The sample contains more than one DNA sequence encoding this CDR3. The V and J genes are TRBV5-6 and TRBJ2-7, with a weak D call TRBD2 (5 bases). Germline CDR1 and CDR2: SGHDT and YYEEEE. The V gene lost 1 base and the J gene lost 5 bases, with 7 bases spanning the gap. The CDR3 sequence is 12 residues long. The CDR3 here is CASSLSSHEQYF. The CDR3 DNA sequence: TGTGCCAGCAGCTTGTCTAGCCACGAGCAGTACTTC. The full variable domain, in which reference TRBV5-6 and TRBJ2-7 provide the parts outside the CDR3, is DAGVTQSPTHLIKTRGQQVTLRCSPKSGHDTVSWYQQALGQGPQFIFQYYEEEERQRGNFPDRFSGHQFPNYSSELNVNALLLGDSALYLCASSLSSHEQYFGPGTRLTVT.

The V call is TRBV7-9, the J call TRBJ1-2; D is ambiguous. The CDR3 totals 17 residues. Germline-derived CDR1 and CDR2 are SEHNR and FQNEAQ (reference sequence). Trimming left V 1 base short and J 3 bases short, with 18 bases between. The CDR3 loop is CASSLVSTHLGHYGYTF. CDR3 in DNA: TGTGCCAGCAGCTTAGTTTCAACCCACCTCGGGCACTATGGCTACACCTTC.